These 25 T cell receptor beta chains originate from one sample sequenced in a study of T-cell reconstitution after alpha-beta-depleted transplantation in children. Construction of the TCRbeta library involved unique molecular identifiers. MiXCR, run by TCRdb on the PCR reads, gives a single entry per CDR3 protein. The sample records about 500,000 distinct CDR3 sequences, about 31% being singletons. This specimen was PBMCs from the stem cell graft donor, taken from the stem cell graft. These receptors were taken from a human donor who donated a stem cell graft to a child with aplastic anemia.

This chain links TRBV27 with TRBJ1-5, with D hard to call. Germline V lookup: CDR1 MNHEY, CDR2 SMNVEV (reference sequence). Between the trimmed V and J ends, which lost 3 bases and 5 bases, there was a span of 11 bases. The CDR3 spans 14 residues. CDR3 DNA sequence: TGTGCCAGCAGTTTCCTCCCGTCGGATCAGCCCCAGCATTTT. This translates into CASSFLPSDQPQHF.

The J gene is TRBJ2-3, the V gene TRBV6-6, with D possibly TRBD2 on 5 matching bases. Germline CDR1 is MNHNY and CDR2 is SVGAGI (reference sequence). The CDR3 contains 12 residues. The V end lost 8 bases, the J end lost 2 bases, and 8 bases lay between the germline ends. CDR3 residues: CASRGYTDTQYF. The CDR3 DNA reads TGTGCCAGCCGAGGGTACACAGATACGCAGTATTTT.

J is TRBJ2-2 and V is TRBV3-1; no reliable D call. The CDR3 runs 16 residues. The germline CDR1 and CDR2 sequences are LGHDT and YNNKEL (reference sequence). Trimming took 8 bases from V and 1 from J, leaving 17 bases between them. The CDR3 spells CASSRLGAQNTGELFF. In DNA, the CDR3 is TGTGCCAGCTCACGCCTAGGAGCGCAGAACACCGGGGAGCTGTTTTTT.

The chain uses TRBV5-1 and TRBJ1-3, with no clear D. This CDR3 is 15 amino acids long. CDR1 and CDR2 (germline): SGHRS, YFSETQ. Trimming took 0 bases from V and 0 from J, leaving 7 bases between them. The CDR3 reads CASSLEVNSGNTIYF. CDR3 sequence (DNA): TGCGCCAGCAGCTTGGAGGTAAACTCTGGAAACACCATATATTTT.

In its sample, this clonotype was seen a few times. The chain uses TRBV10-1 and TRBJ2-1; perhaps TRBD2 as D (6 bases). V lost 0 bases and J lost 0, with 12 bases in between. The CDR3 totals 17 residues. Germline loops: CDR1 WNHNN, CDR2 SYGVQD (reference sequence). The CDR3 DNA reads TGCGCCAGCAGTGAGTCTCGGGGGTCCACCTCCTACAATGAGCAGTTCTTC. Encoded protein: CASSESRGSTSYNEQFF.

The chain combines TRBV12-3 or TRBV12-4 with TRBJ2-7; D call uncertain. V was shortened by 3 bases and J by 7 bases, with 4 bases between the two germline ends. The CDR3 runs 10 residues. Written as DNA, the CDR3 is TGTGCCAGCAGTTTCGGTGAGCAGTACGTC. It is translated as CASSFGEQYV.

The CDR3 DNA is TGTGCCAGCTCACCAAGGACAGCGCAGAACACTGAAGCTTTCTTT. It is translated as CASSPRTAQNTEAFF. The chain carries TRBV18 and TRBJ1-1, with D tentatively TRBD1 (6 bases). The germline CDR1 and CDR2 sequences are KGHSH and LQKENI. Trimming pared 2 bases from V and 1 base from J, leaving 11 bases between. CDR3 length: 15 amino acids.

The chain carries TRBV5-1 and TRBJ2-5; D possibly corresponds to TRBD2 (5 bases). The V and J ends lost 5 bases and 4 bases respectively, with 18 bases between them. Germline loops: CDR1 SGHRS, CDR2 YFSETQ. The CDR3 is made up of 15 amino acids. CDR3 residues: CASSSDARGPETQYF. The CDR3 DNA reads as TGCGCCAGCAGTTCGGACGCCAGAGGGCCAGAGACCCAGTACTTC.

The CDR3 reads CASSLRLAGVGIRNEQFF. The CDR3 coding sequence is TGCGCCAGCAGCTTGCGACTAGCGGGAGTCGGAATCCGGAATGAGCAGTTCTTC. The chain is built from TRBV5-1 and TRBJ2-1; 12 bases line up with TRBD2. There are 18 residues in the CDR3. Germline assignment: CDR1 SGHRS and CDR2 YFSETQ. V was clipped by 1 base and J by 7 bases; unmatched bases: 12.

The rearrangement uses TRBV24-1 and TRBJ2-1; 8 bases line up with TRBD1. Germline loops: CDR1 KGHDR, CDR2 SFDVKD. The CDR3 runs 17 residues. The J segment lost 10 bases and the V segment lost 1 base, leaving 14 bases of the junction unmatched. CDR3 residues: CATSDFPLAGGEGEQFF. The CDR3, as DNA: TGTGCCACCAGTGATTTTCCCCTGGCAGGGGGCGAAGGAGAGCAGTTCTTC.

The V and J genes are TRBV25-1 and TRBJ2-1; 7 bases are a match to TRBD1. Germline CDR1 reads MGHDK; CDR2 reads SYGVNS. The length of the CDR3 is 15 residues. V gave up 3 bases and J gave up 4 bases; unmatched junction bases: 6. The CDR3 reads CASSEDRSLYNEQFF. CDR3 in DNA: TGTGCCAGCAGTGAGGACAGGAGCCTATACAATGAGCAGTTCTTC.

This clonotype occurred a few times. The chain joins TRBV12-3 or TRBV12-4 to TRBJ2-3; D not resolved. The CDR3 length is 15 residues. V lost 0 bases and J 0 bases, leaving 7 bases between the germline ends. The CDR3 loop reads CASSLAAGSTDTQYF. CDR3 DNA sequence: TGTGCCAGCAGTTTAGCCGCAGGTAGCACAGATACGCAGTATTTT.

V and J are TRBV3-1 and TRBJ2-7, with D possibly matching TRBD1 (5 bases). The CDR3 runs 13 residues. Trimming pared 3 bases from V and 4 bases from J, leaving 10 bases between. CDR1 is LGHDT, CDR2 YNNKEL, per germline (reference sequence). The CDR3: CASSHRDEYEQYF. The DNA of the CDR3 is TGTGCCAGCAGCCACAGGGATGAATACGAGCAGTACTTC.

This clonotype was recorded a few times. V is TRBV12-3 or TRBV12-4 and J is TRBJ2-2; tentative D call: TRBD2 (5 bases). Trimming cost V 6 bases and J 0 bases, with 17 bases left between them. This CDR3 is 17 amino acids long. CDR3 residues: CASRRGKSGSNTGELFF. In DNA form, the CDR3 reads TGTGCCAGCAGGAGAGGAAAAAGCGGATCGAACACCGGGGAGCTGTTTTTT.

The gene calls are TRBV20-1 and TRBJ2-1, with 11 bases identical to TRBD2. The CDR3 spans 14 residues. CDR1 DFQATT and CDR2 SNEGSKA come from the germline V gene (reference sequence). The V gene end was trimmed by 4 bases and the J gene end by 9 bases; junction bases not matched to a gene: 8. The CDR3 here is CSAKTSGIRREQFF. The CDR3 coding sequence is TGCAGTGCTAAGACTAGCGGGATACGGCGTGAGCAGTTCTTC.

The V and J genes are TRBV6-2 or TRBV6-3 and TRBJ2-7; maybe TRBD2 (5 bases). V was pared by 0 bases and J by 0 bases, with 12 bases between. The CDR3 consists of 16 residues. The germline V gene has CDR1 MNHEY and CDR2 SVGEGT. CDR3 loop: CASSYSASLVSYEQYF. The CDR3, as DNA: TGTGCCAGCAGTTACTCGGCTAGCCTCGTCTCCTACGAGCAGTACTTC.

The chain couples TRBV6-5 to TRBJ2-1, with TRBD2 matching 12 bases. The germline gives CDR1 MNHEY, CDR2 SVGAGI. With V trimmed by 9 bases and J by 7 bases, 7 bases remained unmatched. The CDR3 totals 14 residues. CDR3 nucleotide sequence: TGTGCCAGTCTAGCGGGAGGGCTAGGAAATGAGCAGTTCTTC. Translating it yields CASLAGGLGNEQFF.

The rearrangement links TRBV20-1 to TRBJ1-4; 8 bases match TRBD1. The ends lost 6 bases at V and 4 bases at J; junction bases unmatched: 13. Germline lookup yields CDR1 DFQATT and CDR2 SNEGSKA (reference sequence). CDR3 length equals 16 residues. DNA of the CDR3: TGCAGTGCCCTTCCCGGCGGGACAGGCAATAATGAAAAACTGTTTTTT. It specifies CSALPGGTGNNEKLFF.

The gene calls are TRBV30 and TRBJ2-5; 8 bases are a match to TRBD2. This CDR3 region has 14 residues. V shed 7 bases and J 5 bases; nucleotides not matched to a gene: 12. Germline-derived CDR1 and CDR2 are GTSNPN and SVGIG (reference sequence). This CDR3 is CALEGPGGRETQYF. The CDR3 DNA follows: TGTGCCTTGGAGGGGCCCGGCGGGAGGGAGACCCAGTACTTC. Combining the CDR3 with reference TRBV30 and TRBJ2-5 gives the whole variable domain SQTIHQWPATLVQPVGSPLSLECTVEGTSNPNLYWYRQAAGRGLQLLFYSVGIGQISSEVPQNLSASRPQDRQFILSSKKLLLSDSGFYLCALEGPGGRETQYFGPGTRLLVL.

The chain links TRBV5-1 to TRBJ2-1, with 8 nucleotides matching TRBD2. J was trimmed by 0 bases and V by 4 bases; bases with no gene match: 9. There are 17 residues in the CDR3. The germline CDR1 and CDR2 sequences are SGHRS and YFSETQ. This CDR3 reads CASSLGWSGSSYNEQFF. In DNA form, the CDR3 reads TGCGCCAGCAGCCTGGGGTGGAGCGGGAGCTCCTACAATGAGCAGTTCTTC.

This clonotype was observed a handful of times. J is TRBJ2-2 and V is TRBV27; D is possibly TRBD1 (5 bases). CDR1 is MNHEY and CDR2 is SMNVEV in the germline V gene (reference sequence). CDR3 size: 17 residues. The V end was cut by 6 bases, the J end by 4 bases, with 21 bases between. CDR3: CASSPGTVVGATGELFF. The CDR3 nucleotides read TGTGCCAGCAGCCCCGGTACGGTCGTAGGGGCCACCGGGGAGCTGTTTTTT.

The chain carries TRBV15 and TRBJ2-3; 14 bases match TRBD2. The germline gives CDR1 LNHNV, CDR2 YYDKDF (reference sequence). This CDR3 has 19 amino acids. Losses at the gene ends were 0 bases for V and 0 bases for J; bases not matched to a gene: 5. In nucleotides, the CDR3 is TGTGCCACCAGCAGAGACCGACTAGCGGGAGGGCCTAGCACAGATACGCAGTATTTT. As protein: CATSRDRLAGGPSTDTQYF.

V usage is TRBV27 and J usage is TRBJ1-6; unclear D gene. The CDR3 sequence is 15 residues long. Trimming shortened V by 7 bases and J by 1 base, and 11 bases separated the two germline ends. Germline V gene lookup returns CDR1 MNHEY and CDR2 SMNVEV (reference sequence). In nucleotides, the CDR3 is TGTGCCAGCACACCTGGCGTATCCTATAATTCACCCCTCCACTTT. It encodes CASTPGVSYNSPLHF.

The rearrangement uses TRBV7-9 and TRBJ2-7; tentative D call: TRBD1 (5 bases). Germline lookup yields CDR1 SEHNR and CDR2 FQNEAQ (reference sequence). The V and J ends lost 7 bases and 7 bases respectively, with 14 bases between them. The CDR3 loop spans 12 amino acids. As DNA, the CDR3 is TGTGCCAGCACCGGACATCTAGAGGAGCAGTACTTC. As protein: CASTGHLEEQYF.

The chain recombines TRBV18 with TRBJ2-7; TRBD2 aligns across 7 bases. CDR3 length: 15 amino acids. V was pared by 4 bases and J by 2 bases, with 8 bases of the junction left unmatched. The germline V gene encodes CDR1 KGHSH and CDR2 LQKENI. The CDR3 here is CASSQGTTPTYEQYV. CDR3 in DNA: TGTGCCAGCTCACAGGGGACTACTCCCACCTACGAGCAGTACGTC.